This entry is about one TCR beta chain. The sample's time point: newly diagnosed GD, antithyroid drugs for less than 3 months. Extracted PBMC RNA gave rise to the TCR library. This sample stems from a study of regulatory T cells in long-lasting Graves disease. CDR3-region Arm-PCR and iRepertoire HTBI primers produced the TCR beta libraries. TCRdb recomputed calls from the multiplex PCR reads with MiXCR, one row per CDR3 protein. The table shows 440,000 or so distinct CDR3 sequences, with under 15% occurring only once. The junction had 7 bases not matched to a gene; V was cut back by 2 bases and J by 11 bases. CDR1 and CDR2 (germline): MGHRA, YSYEKL. This CDR3 is 14 amino acids long. These data also formed part of another study, on T cells in Graves' hyperthyroidism and ophthalmopathy.

The J gene is TRBJ1-5, the V gene TRBV4-1, with TRBD1 matching 9 bases. This TCR came from a woman under 40 with Graves disease. The material was peripheral blood mononuclear cells (PBMCs), obtained at new diagnosis, from a patient treated with antithyroid drugs. The CDR3 sequence is CASSQLGQGRAQHF. CDR3 DNA sequence: TGCGCCAGCAGCCAACTTGGACAGGGGAGAGCCCAGCATTTT.